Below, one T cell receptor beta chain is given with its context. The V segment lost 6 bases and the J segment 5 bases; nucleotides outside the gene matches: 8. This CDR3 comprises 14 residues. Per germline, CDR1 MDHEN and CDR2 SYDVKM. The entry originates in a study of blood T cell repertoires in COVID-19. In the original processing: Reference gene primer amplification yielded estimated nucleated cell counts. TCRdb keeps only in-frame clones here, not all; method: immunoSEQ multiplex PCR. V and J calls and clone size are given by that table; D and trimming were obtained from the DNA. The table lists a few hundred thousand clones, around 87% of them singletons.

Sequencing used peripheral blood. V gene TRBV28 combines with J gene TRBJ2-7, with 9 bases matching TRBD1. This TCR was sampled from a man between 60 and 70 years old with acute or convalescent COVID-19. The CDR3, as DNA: TGTGCCAGCAGGACGGGACAGGGAATCGACGAGCAGTACTTC. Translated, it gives CASRTGQGIDEQYF.